This paragraph reports one T cell receptor beta chain. The entry originates in a study of CD8 T cells in Susac syndrome. Both CD4+ and CD8+ T cells were negatively isolated, and TEMRA cells underwent FACS enrichment. The CDR3 contains 15 residues. Germline CDR1 and CDR2: LGHDT and YNNKEL (reference sequence). The V gene end was trimmed by 4 bases and the J gene end by 0 bases; junction bases not matched to a gene: 3. With random hexamers, reverse transcription was performed on about 0.45 to 1 ug of RNA. An immunoSEQ multiplex PCR amplified TCR beta CDR3 over 54 Vbeta and 13 Jbeta. TCRdb called the immunoSEQ multiplex PCR reads again in MiXCR, with one record for every CDR3 protein. The sample contains 70,000 to 95,000 distinct CDR3 sequences, 85% to 95% of which appear only once.

The sequence came from a human donor with Susac syndrome. The genes are TRBV3-1 and TRBJ2-1, with 7 bases identical to TRBD2. Specimen: CD8+ T cells from PBMCs. The CDR3 DNA reads as TGTGCCAGCAGCCTGCGGGGGAGCTCCTACAATGAGCAGTTCTTC. Translating gives CASSLRGSSYNEQFF.